This T cell receptor (beta chain) was identified in a study of shared clonotypes between healthy human individuals. Findings and limits, study-wide: Apart from blood, nothing was sampled; tissue repertoires likely differ.

Of note for this clone: Its antigen is as yet unknown.

Original methodology: Filtering differed because ImmunoSEQ produced junction-only sequences that carried no quality scores. Using immunoSEQ multiplex PCR, the repertoire was profiled, and TCRdb retains in-frame clones only, with some absent. V and J calls and clone size come straight from that table; D and trimming were deduced from the DNA. The sample includes approximately 980,000 clones, around three quarters of them seen just once. The sequence came from a man in his late teens or twenties in good health. Material: memory CD4+ T cells sorted from blood. Stated subset: CD45RA-negative fraction.

The CDR3 protein is CASSLQQGNSPLHF. As DNA, the CDR3 is TGTGCCAGCAGTTTGCAACAGGGTAATTCACCCCTCCACTTT. The rearrangement links TRBV6-1 to TRBJ1-6; D is possibly TRBD1 (6 bases). Trimming cost V 5 bases and J 6 bases, with 11 bases left between them. Germline V gene sequence: CDR1 MNHNS, CDR2 SASEGT. This CDR3 contains 14 residues.